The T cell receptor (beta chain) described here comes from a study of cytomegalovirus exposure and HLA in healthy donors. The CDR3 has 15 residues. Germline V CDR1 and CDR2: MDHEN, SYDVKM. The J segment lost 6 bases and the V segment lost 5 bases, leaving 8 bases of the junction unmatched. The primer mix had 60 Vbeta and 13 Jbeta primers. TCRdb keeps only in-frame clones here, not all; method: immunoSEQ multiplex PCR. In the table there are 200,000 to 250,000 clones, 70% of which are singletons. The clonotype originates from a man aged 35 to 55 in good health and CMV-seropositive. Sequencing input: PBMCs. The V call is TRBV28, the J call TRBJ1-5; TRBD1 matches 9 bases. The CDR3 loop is CASSSRTGVGQPQHF. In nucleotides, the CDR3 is TGTGCCAGCAGTAGTCGGACAGGGGTTGGTCAGCCCCAGCATTTT.